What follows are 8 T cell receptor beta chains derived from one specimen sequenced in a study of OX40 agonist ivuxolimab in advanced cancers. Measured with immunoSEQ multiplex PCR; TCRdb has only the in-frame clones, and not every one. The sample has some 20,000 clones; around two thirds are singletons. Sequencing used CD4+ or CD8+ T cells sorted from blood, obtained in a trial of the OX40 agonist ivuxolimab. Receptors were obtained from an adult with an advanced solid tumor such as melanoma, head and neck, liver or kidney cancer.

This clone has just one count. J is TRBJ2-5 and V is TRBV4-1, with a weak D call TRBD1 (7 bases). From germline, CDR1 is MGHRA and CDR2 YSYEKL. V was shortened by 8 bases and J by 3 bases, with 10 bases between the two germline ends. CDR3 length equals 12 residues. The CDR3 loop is CASRGTEETQYF. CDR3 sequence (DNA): TGCGCCAGCCGGGGGACAGAAGAGACCCAGTACTTC.

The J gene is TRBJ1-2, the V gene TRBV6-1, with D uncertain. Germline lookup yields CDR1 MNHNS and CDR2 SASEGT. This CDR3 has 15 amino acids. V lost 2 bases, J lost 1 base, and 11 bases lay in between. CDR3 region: CASSEWAASNYGYTF. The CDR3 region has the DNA TGTGCCAGCAGTGAATGGGCGGCAAGTAACTATGGCTACACCTTC.

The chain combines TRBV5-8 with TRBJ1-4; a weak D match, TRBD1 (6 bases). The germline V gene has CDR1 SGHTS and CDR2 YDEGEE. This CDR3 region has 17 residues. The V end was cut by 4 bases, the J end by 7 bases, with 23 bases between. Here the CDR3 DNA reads TGTGCCAGCAGCGTCTACGGCACGGGGGGCCCGGGTGAAAAACTGTTTTTT. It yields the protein CASSVYGTGGPGEKLFF. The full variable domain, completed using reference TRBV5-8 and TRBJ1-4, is EAGVTQSPTHLIKTRGQQATLRCSPISGHTSVYWYQQALGLGLQFLLWYDEGEERNRGNFPPRFSGRQFPNYSSELNVNALELEDSALYLCASSVYGTGGPGEKLFFGSGTQLSVL.

The CDR3 DNA reads TGTGCCAGTAGTATTAACACCGGGGAGCTGTTTTTT. Translating it yields CASSINTGELFF. The chain uses TRBV19 and TRBJ2-2; no firm D call. CDR1 and CDR2 from the germline V gene are LNHDA and SQIVND (reference sequence). The CDR3 extends over 12 amino acids. Trimming pared 3 bases from V and 2 bases from J, leaving 1 base between.

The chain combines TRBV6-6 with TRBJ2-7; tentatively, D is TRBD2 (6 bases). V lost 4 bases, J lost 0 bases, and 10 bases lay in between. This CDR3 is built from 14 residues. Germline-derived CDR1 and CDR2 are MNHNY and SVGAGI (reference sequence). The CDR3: CASSLGLLSYEQYF. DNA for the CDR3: TGTGCCAGCAGTTTGGGACTGCTCTCCTACGAGCAGTACTTC.

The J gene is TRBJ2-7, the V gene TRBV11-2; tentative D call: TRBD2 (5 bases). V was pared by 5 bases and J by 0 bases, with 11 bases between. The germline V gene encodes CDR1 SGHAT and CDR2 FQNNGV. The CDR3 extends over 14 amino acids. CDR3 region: CASSPLEGSYEQYF. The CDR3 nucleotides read TGTGCCAGCAGCCCCCTCGAGGGCTCCTACGAGCAGTACTTC.

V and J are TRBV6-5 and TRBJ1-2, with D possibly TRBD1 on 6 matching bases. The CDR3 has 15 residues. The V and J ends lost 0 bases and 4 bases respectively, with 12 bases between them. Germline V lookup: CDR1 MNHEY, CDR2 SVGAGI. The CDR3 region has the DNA TGTGCCAGCAGTTACTCCGGGACACAAATCTATGGCTACACCTTC. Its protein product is CASSYSGTQIYGYTF.

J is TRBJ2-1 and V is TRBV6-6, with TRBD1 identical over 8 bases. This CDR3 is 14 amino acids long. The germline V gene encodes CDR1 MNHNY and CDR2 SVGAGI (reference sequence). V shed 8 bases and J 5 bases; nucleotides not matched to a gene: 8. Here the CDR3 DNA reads TGTGCCAGCTCTTGGGGGACAGGAGACAATGAGCAGTTCTTC. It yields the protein CASSWGTGDNEQFF.